This T cell receptor beta chain was identified in a study of cytomegalovirus exposure and HLA in healthy donors. For this clone: No antigen is known for it.

Trimming pared 2 bases from V and 4 bases from J, leaving 9 bases between. This CDR3 spans 15 amino acids. Germline loops: CDR1 MNHEY, CDR2 SMNVEV (reference sequence). Use of 60 Vbeta and 13 Jbeta primers characterized the PCR. Produced via immunoSEQ multiplex PCR; TCRdb's table is partial and in-frame only. This table holds 170,000 or so clones, 79% found once. The study's findings and limits: Later genetic work tied a missense DCLRE1C variant to beta-chain V and J trimming.

The sequencing sample was made of PBMCs. The receptor comes from a woman aged 40 to 55 in good health and CMV-seronegative. The V and J genes are TRBV27 and TRBJ2-6; a possible D gene is TRBD2 (5 bases). CDR3 protein: CASSLEGSGANVLTF. CDR3 sequence (DNA): TGTGCCAGCAGTTTAGAGGGTTCAGGGGCCAACGTCCTGACTTTC.